This is a list of T cell receptor beta chains from one sample in a study of post-analysis software for immune sequencing data. Using its own MiXCR run on the PCR reads, TCRdb lists one record per CDR3 protein. Among roughly 540,000 distinct CDR3 sequences listed, under 40% were seen once. Sequenced sample: blood. These TCRs come from a girl under 18 with multiple sclerosis. Each CDR3 is given with its conserved first and last residue. D genes are given only for firm matches. Clone size appears in some rows only: once, few, many, or a class for an expanded clone.

j_gene,d_gene,abundance,v_gene,CDR3aa,CDR3nt
TRBJ1-4,TRBD1,few,TRBV7-9,CASSIGTGDKDEKLFF,TGTGCCAGCAGCATCGGGACAGGGGATAAGGACGAAAAACTGTTTTTT
TRBJ1-5,TRBD1,.,TRBV3-1,CASSQGGQGVNQPQHF,TGTGCCAGCAGCCAAGGGGGACAGGGGGTTAATCAGCCCCAGCATTTT
TRBJ1-4,.,.,TRBV7-9,CASSLESGWANEKLFF,TGTGCCAGCAGCTTAGAAAGCGGGTGGGCTAATGAAAAACTGTTTTTT
TRBJ2-1,TRBD1,.,TRBV15,CATSTGTGSNEQFF,TGTGCCACCAGCACCGGGACAGGGTCCAATGAGCAGTTCTTC
TRBJ2-3,TRBD2,many,TRBV7-3,CASSLLAGDTDTQYF,TGTGCCAGCAGCTTACTAGCGGGGGACACAGATACGCAGTATTTT
TRBJ2-5,TRBD1,.,TRBV5-6,CASSPGQACQTQYF,TGTGCCAGCAGCCCGGGACAGGCGTGCCAAACGCAGTACTTC
TRBJ1-2,TRBD1,.,TRBV12-3/TRBV12-4,CASSGPPPGTEINYGHTF,TGTGCCAGCAGTGGGCCTCCCCCAGGGACAGAGATTAACTATGGCCACACCTTC
TRBJ1-2,.,few,TRBV5-1,CASSSFPPGVNYGYTF,TGCGCCAGCAGCTCGTTCCCCCCAGGTGTTAACTATGGCTACACCTTC
TRBJ1-2,.,few,TRBV5-1,CASSLGVGYGYTF,TGCGCCAGCAGCTTGGGGGTTGGCTATGGCTACACCTTC
TRBJ2-7,.,.,TRBV5-1,CASSLVGSYYEQYF,TGCGCCAGCAGCTTGGTTGGCAGCTACTACGAGCAGTACTTC
TRBJ2-1,.,few,TRBV5-6,CASSLGNRPYNEQFF,TGTGCCAGCAGCCTAGGGAACAGGCCCTACAATGAGCAGTTCTTC
TRBJ2-5,.,many,TRBV5-1,CASSLYSLTETQYF,TGCGCCAGCAGCCTCTACAGTTTAACGGAGACCCAGTACTTC
TRBJ2-3,.,few,TRBV29-1,CSVVPGGRTDTQYF,TGCAGCGTGGTCCCCGGGGGGCGCACAGATACGCAGTATTTT
TRBJ2-1,.,.,TRBV3-1,CASSQRANEQFF,TGTGCCAGCAGTCAGAGGGCCAATGAGCAGTTCTTC
TRBJ2-5,TRBD2,.,TRBV5-6,CASSLTALAGAPPETQYF,TGTGCCAGCAGCTTGACCGCCCTAGCGGGGGCACCACCAGAGACCCAGTACTTC
TRBJ1-1,.,once,TRBV10-1,CAGPSDRARNTEAFF,TGCGCCGGTCCATCCGACCGGGCGAGGAACACTGAAGCTTTCTTT
TRBJ2-7,TRBD1,.,TRBV29-1,CSVPGTGHPGGEQYF,TGCAGCGTTCCCGGGACAGGGCACCCAGGAGGCGAGCAGTACTTC
TRBJ2-1,TRBD2,once,TRBV20-1,CSAASGGRFMDEQFF,TGCAGTGCTGCTAGCGGGGGGAGATTTATGGATGAGCAGTTCTTC
TRBJ2-5,.,few,TRBV11-2,CASSSTGAESETQYF,TGTGCCAGCAGCTCAACAGGAGCAGAATCGGAGACCCAGTACTTC
TRBJ2-7,TRBD1,few,TRBV7-3,CASSDRVGYEQYF,TGTGCCAGCAGCGACAGGGTGGGCTACGAGCAGTACTTC
TRBJ2-3,.,few,TRBV10-3,CAISEFQGPDTQYF,TGTGCCATCAGTGAGTTTCAGGGGCCAGATACGCAGTATTTT
TRBJ2-3,.,.,TRBV7-9,CAGSEEADTYF,TGTGCCGGCAGCGAGGAGGCGGACACGTATTTT
TRBJ2-5,.,.,TRBV6-1,CASTNRVWETQYF,TGTGCCAGCACTAACCGCGTGTGGGAGACCCAGTACTTC
TRBJ2-5,.,few,TRBV18,CASSPPVAETQYF,TGTGCCAGCTCACCACCAGTCGCGGAGACCCAGTACTTC
TRBJ2-3,TRBD1,few,TRBV5-1,CASSLRGTGLDTQYF,TGCGCCAGCAGCTTAAGAGGGACAGGACTGGATACGCAGTATTTT
TRBJ2-7,.,few,TRBV7-9,CASSLDQGIGLYEQYF,TGTGCCAGCAGCTTAGATCAGGGGATTGGGCTCTACGAGCAGTACTTC
TRBJ2-3,TRBD2,.,TRBV20-1,CSARGPGLARDTQYF,TGCAGTGCTAGAGGCCCGGGACTAGCAAGAGATACGCAGTATTTT
TRBJ2-7,.,.,TRBV4-1,CASSQGLTSSYEQYF,TGCGCCAGCAGCCAGGGACTGACTAGTTCCTACGAGCAGTACTTC
TRBJ2-1,.,.,TRBV5-1,CASRIGAGYNNEQFF,TGCGCCAGCAGAATTGGGGCAGGGTATAACAATGAGCAGTTCTTC
TRBJ1-2,TRBD1,.,TRBV3-1,CASSQGTGEYGYTF,TGTGCCAGCAGCCAAGGGACAGGAGAATACGGCTACACCTTC
TRBJ2-4,.,.,TRBV12-5,CASGSHQGSKNIQYF,TGTGCTAGTGGTTCGCACCAGGGATCCAAAAACATTCAGTACTTC
TRBJ1-4,.,.,TRBV4-1,CASSQDREGMGTNEKLFF,TGCGCCAGCAGCCAAGACCGAGAGGGGATGGGGACTAATGAAAAACTGTTTTTT
TRBJ2-5,TRBD2,.,TRBV5-1,CASSLGMRLAGYQETQYF,TGCGCCAGCAGCTTGGGAATGCGGCTAGCGGGGTATCAAGAGACCCAGTACTTC
TRBJ2-3,TRBD2,.,TRBV13,CASILSGGSTDTQYF,TGTGCCAGCATCCTCAGCGGGGGATCCACAGATACGCAGTATTTT
TRBJ1-4,.,few,TRBV5-6,CASSLGRNEKRFF,TGTGCCAGCAGCTTGGGGCGGAATGAAAAACGGTTTTTT
TRBJ1-1,TRBD1,.,TRBV6-5,CASSRQGPGTGLEAFF,TGTGCCAGCAGTAGACAGGGGCCAGGGACCGGACTTGAAGCTTTCTTT
TRBJ1-2,.,.,TRBV15,CATSRGKGTNYGYTF,TGTGCCACCAGCAGAGGAAAGGGGACTAACTATGGCTACACCTTC
TRBJ2-1,TRBD2,.,TRBV7-9,CASSLETGGPGNEQFF,TGTGCCAGCAGCTTAGAGACGGGGGGGCCGGGAAATGAGCAGTTCTTC
TRBJ2-2,TRBD1,.,TRBV5-1,CASSEDRTGGTGELFF,TGCGCCAGCAGCGAAGATCGGACAGGGGGGACCGGGGAGCTGTTTTTT
TRBJ2-1,.,.,TRBV4-1,CASSQVQGGGPFDEQFF,TGCGCCAGCAGCCAAGTCCAGGGGGGGGGCCCCTTTGATGAGCAGTTCTTC
TRBJ2-7,.,.,TRBV7-3,CASSYTGTGEQYF,TGTGCCAGCAGCTACACAGGGACGGGGGAGCAGTACTTC
TRBJ1-1,TRBD1,.,TRBV3-1,CASSHLDRGTEAFF,TGTGCCAGCAGCCACCTGGACAGGGGCACTGAAGCTTTCTTT